This TCR beta chain was profiled in a study of control samples from healthy donors and cancer patients. V dropped 0 bases and J dropped 6 bases, with 18 bases sitting between them. Germline V lookup: CDR1 LGHNA, CDR2 YSLEER. The CDR3 totals 17 residues. Repertoires were generated with immunoSEQ multiplex PCR, while TCRdb's copy carries only in-frame clones and drops some. This sample carries around 50,000 clones, about 91% of them seen once, and the ten largest clones take approximately 0.95%. V is TRBV4-3 and J is TRBJ2-1; possibly TRBD1 or TRBD2 for D (5 bases each). Sequencing was carried out using PBMCs. The clonotype was recovered from a man aged 25-40 years with colorectal cancer. The CDR3 here is CASSQESTGEGVNEQFF. For the CDR3, the DNA is TGCGCCAGCAGCCAAGAGTCAACAGGTGAGGGAGTCAATGAGCAGTTCTTC.